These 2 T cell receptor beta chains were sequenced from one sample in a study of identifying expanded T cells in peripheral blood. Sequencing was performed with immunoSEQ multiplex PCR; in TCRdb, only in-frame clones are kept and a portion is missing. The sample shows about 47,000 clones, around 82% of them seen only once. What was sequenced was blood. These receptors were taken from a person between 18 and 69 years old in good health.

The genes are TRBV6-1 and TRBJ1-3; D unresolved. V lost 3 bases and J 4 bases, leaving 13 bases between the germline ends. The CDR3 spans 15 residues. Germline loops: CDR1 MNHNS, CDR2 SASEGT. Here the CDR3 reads CASSDMTGRGNTIYF. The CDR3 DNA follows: TGTGCCAGCAGTGATATGACGGGAAGGGGAAACACCATATATTTT.

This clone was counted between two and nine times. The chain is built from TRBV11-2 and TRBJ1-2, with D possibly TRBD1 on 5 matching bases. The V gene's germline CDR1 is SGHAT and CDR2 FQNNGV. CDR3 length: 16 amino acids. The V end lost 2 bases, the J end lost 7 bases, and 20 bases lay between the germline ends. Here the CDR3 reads CASSLRAGQGAGGYTF. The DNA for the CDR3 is TGTGCCAGCAGCTTAAGAGCGGGGCAGGGCGCCGGTGGCTACACCTTC. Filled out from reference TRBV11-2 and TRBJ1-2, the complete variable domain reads EAGVAQSPRYKIIEKRQSVAFWCNPISGHATLYWYQQILGQGPKLLIQFQNNGVVDDSQLPKDRFSAERLKGVDSTLKIQPAKLEDSAVYLCASSLRAGQGAGGYTFGSGTRLTVV.